This T cell receptor (beta chain) emerged from a study of patients and donors after allogeneic stem cell transplantation. The CDR3 totals 16 residues. CDR1 is SGHDT, CDR2 YYEEEE, per germline. The V and J ends lost 4 bases and 7 bases, in that order; junction bases with no gene match: 9. TCRdb fed the RT-PCR reads into MiXCR, producing one record per CDR3 protein. Counted here are 98,000 or so distinct CDR3 sequences, 35% occurring once; the ten biggest clones make up around 30%. The sample was blood, either unsorted or a sorted T cell fraction (not recorded which). The source is a human donor who was either an allogeneic HSCT recipient or a stem cell or donor lymphocyte infusion donor (not recorded which). It is not recorded whose cells these are; they may come from a transplant donor. The rearrangement uses TRBV5-6 and TRBJ2-4; 12 nucleotides agree with TRBD2. CDR3 in DNA: TGTGCCAGCAGCGTAGAGCTAGCGGGAGGGCGCAACATTCAGTACTTC. This encodes CASSVELAGGRNIQYF.